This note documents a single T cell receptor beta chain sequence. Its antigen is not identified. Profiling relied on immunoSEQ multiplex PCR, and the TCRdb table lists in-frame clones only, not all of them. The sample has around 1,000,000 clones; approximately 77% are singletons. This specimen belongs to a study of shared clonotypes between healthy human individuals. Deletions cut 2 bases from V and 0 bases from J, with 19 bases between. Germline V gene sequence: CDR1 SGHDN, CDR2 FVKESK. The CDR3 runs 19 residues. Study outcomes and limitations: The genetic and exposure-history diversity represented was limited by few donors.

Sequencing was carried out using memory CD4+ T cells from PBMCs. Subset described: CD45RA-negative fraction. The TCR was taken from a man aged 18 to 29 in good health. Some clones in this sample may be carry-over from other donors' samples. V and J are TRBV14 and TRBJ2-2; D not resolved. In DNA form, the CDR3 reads TGTGCCAGCAGCCAACGCCAGCTTACCTCACCTTCGAACACCGGGGAGCTGTTTTTT. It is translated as CASSQRQLTSPSNTGELFF.